The table lists the clone carrying this T cell receptor beta chain with a few counts. Its antigen is currently unknown. TCR beta VDJ and CDR3 profiles were obtained from a genomic DNA template. TCRdb fed the reads into MiXCR, producing one record per CDR3 protein. The profile shows some 160,000 distinct CDR3 sequences, around 50% of them singletons. The data are from a study of CD8+CD57+ T cells in acquired aplastic anemia. Overall study context: Sorted CD4+ and CD8+ cells yielded DNA averaging around 3 ug. The study, taken as a whole, reports: Patients versus controls showed no significant CD8+ Simpson's diversity difference. Found in both controls and patients were approximately 31 CD8+ CDR3 sequences.

Germline values: CDR1 SGHAT, CDR2 FQDESV (reference sequence). V dropped 5 bases and J dropped 5; count of bases not matched to a gene: 6. The CDR3 extends over 15 amino acids. Before being chosen for sequencing, patients had shown CD8+CD57+ cell expansion by flow cytometry. Therapy had not been given to patients before blood sampling. The genes are TRBV11-1 and TRBJ2-1, with 10 positions matching TRBD1. Sequencing used sorted CD4+, CD8+, or CD8+CD57+ T cells (not recorded which) from PBMCs. The receptor's source is a human donor with aplastic anemia. The CDR3 DNA is TGTGCCAGCAGCCGGGACAGGGGAAGACACAATGAGCAGTTCTTC. Translating gives CASSRDRGRHNEQFF.